The next 18 T cell receptor beta chains were all read from a single sample in a study of T-cell reconstitution after alpha-beta-depleted transplantation in children. Preparing the TCRbeta library involved the use of unique molecular identifiers. Each CDR3 protein gets one entry after TCRdb re-called the PCR reads with MiXCR. This table has 200,000 to 250,000 distinct CDR3 sequences, about 24% appearing once. Sequencing used PBMCs, mostly from graft donor cells, obtained 360 days after TCRalphabeta/CD19-depleted stem cell transplant. The receptors here all came from a female patient younger than 10 who had a stem cell transplant for congenital amegakaryocytic thrombocytopenia, so the T cells may come from the graft donor.

This clonotype was seen only a few times. This rearrangement joins TRBV12-3 or TRBV12-4 to TRBJ1-5, with D uncertain. Trimming shortened V by 6 bases and J by 7 bases, and 10 bases separated the two germline ends. This CDR3 is 12 amino acids long. CDR3: CASSSDGQPQHF. DNA for the CDR3: TGTGCCAGCAGCTCCGATGGGCAGCCCCAGCATTTT.

This clonotype came up once. V gene TRBV12-3 or TRBV12-4 combines with J gene TRBJ2-4; D might be TRBD1 or TRBD2, each matching 5 bases. The CDR3 loop spans 14 amino acids. V dropped 5 bases and J dropped 6 bases, with 14 bases sitting between them. The CDR3 DNA sequence: TGTGCCAGCAGTCCCGGGACGGTACCAAACATTCAGTACTTC. Translation: CASSPGTVPNIQYF.

At least ten counts were recorded for this clonotype. V usage is TRBV12-3 or TRBV12-4 and J usage is TRBJ2-3; D is perhaps TRBD2 (5 bases). This CDR3 is built from 13 residues. The V end was cut by 3 bases, the J end by 7 bases, with 11 bases between. CDR3 protein: CASSLDSTNTQYF. CDR3 sequence (DNA): TGTGCCAGCAGTTTGGACTCAACGAATACGCAGTATTTT.

V gene TRBV19 combines with J gene TRBJ1-5; 9 bases are a match to TRBD1. CDR1 LNHDA and CDR2 SQIVND come from the germline V gene (reference sequence). CDR3 length equals 16 residues. V lost 5 bases and J lost 5; bases outside the gene matches: 10. CDR3 coding DNA: TGTGCCAGTAGTGACCCGGGACAGGGTCTGTATCAGCCCCAGCATTTT. Protein product: CASSDPGQGLYQPQHF.

V is TRBV19 and J is TRBJ2-2, with D unclear. Germline V CDR1 and CDR2: LNHDA, SQIVND (reference sequence). V was clipped by 6 bases and J by 7 bases, with 12 bases between them. The CDR3 contains 13 residues. The CDR3 DNA reads as TGTGCCAGTAGACTCAGGAAGGTCGGGGAGCTGTTTTTT. Amino acids: CASRLRKVGELFF.

The chain combines TRBV28 with TRBJ2-7; the D gene is possibly TRBD1 (5 bases). Deletions cut 4 bases from V and 3 bases from J, with 19 bases between. The CDR3 has 16 amino acids. Germline V gene data show CDR1 as MDHEN and CDR2 as SYDVKM. CDR3 protein: CASSSSYRQTDYEQYF. CDR3 coding DNA: TGTGCCAGCAGTTCATCGTACCGGCAGACAGACTACGAGCAGTACTTC.

This clonotype was picked up a small number of times. V gene TRBV24-1 combines with J gene TRBJ2-5; D remains unclear. The germline V and J ends were trimmed by 5 bases and 2 bases, with 5 bases remaining between them. CDR1 and CDR2 from the germline V gene are KGHDR and SFDVKD. This CDR3 has 12 amino acids. The CDR3 nucleotides read TGTGCCACCAGTGGGGTTCAAGAGACCCAGTACTTC. This sequence encodes CATSGVQETQYF.

This clonotype is a singleton in its sample. The chain links TRBV6-1 to TRBJ2-7; 7 bases line up with TRBD2. Trimming removed 3 bases from V and 4 bases from J; junction bases left unmatched: 6. The CDR3 is made up of 14 amino acids. Germline-derived CDR1 and CDR2 are MNHNS and SASEGT. CDR3 bases: TGTGCCAGCAGTGACAGGGAGGGCCTATACGAGCAGTACTTC. This encodes CASSDREGLYEQYF.

The gene calls are TRBV5-1 and TRBJ1-1; the D is unclear. V was pared by 0 bases and J by 0 bases, with 6 bases between. Germline V lookup: CDR1 SGHRS, CDR2 YFSETQ. The CDR3 length is 14 residues. CDR3: CASSLEGVNTEAFF. The CDR3 coding sequence is TGCGCCAGCAGCTTGGAGGGCGTGAACACTGAAGCTTTCTTT.

The chain joins TRBV3-1 to TRBJ2-1; 12 nucleotides line up with TRBD2. The V gene end was trimmed by 4 bases and the J gene end by 4 bases; junction bases not matched to a gene: 5. CDR1 is LGHDT, CDR2 YNNKEL, per germline (reference sequence). This CDR3 is built from 16 residues. Here the CDR3 reads CASSLPLAGGYNEQFF. In nucleotides, the CDR3 is TGTGCCAGCAGCCTCCCCCTAGCGGGGGGGTACAATGAGCAGTTCTTC.

This clonotype was counted many times. V is TRBV5-1 and J is TRBJ2-2; 10 positions agree with TRBD1. Germline trimming cut 4 bases from V and 4 bases from J; bases unmatched to any gene: 7. Germline values: CDR1 SGHRS, CDR2 YFSETQ. The CDR3 totals 16 residues. For the CDR3, the DNA is TGCGCCAGCAGCCCCCGACAGGGGGCTGGCACCGGGGAGCTGTTTTTT. Translation gives CASSPRQGAGTGELFF.

This clonotype has more than one count but fewer than ten. The chain is built from TRBV28 and TRBJ2-1, with TRBD2 as a possible D gene (7 bases). The CDR3 runs 17 residues. Germline loops: CDR1 MDHEN, CDR2 SYDVKM. V lost 2 bases, J lost 3 bases, and 17 bases lay in between. In DNA form, the CDR3 reads TGTGCCAGCAGTTTAGCCCGGGGGGCAAGGTTCTACAATGAGCAGTTCTTC. This sequence encodes CASSLARGARFYNEQFF.

This clonotype has just a few counts. The V call is TRBV11-2, the J call TRBJ2-7; TRBD2 agrees at 14 bases. The germline CDR1 and CDR2 sequences are SGHAT and FQNNGV. After removal of 5 bases from V and 9 bases from J, the junction contained 9 bases not matched to a gene. This CDR3 is built from 15 residues. CDR3 protein: CASSRRTSGRSGQYF. CDR3 nucleotide sequence: TGTGCCAGCAGCCGAAGGACTAGCGGGAGGAGTGGGCAGTACTTC.

V and J are TRBV4-3 and TRBJ2-6, with D hard to call. Germline assignment: CDR1 LGHNA and CDR2 YSLEER. V lost 0 bases and J 2 bases, leaving 5 bases between the germline ends. The CDR3 sequence is 15 residues long. The CDR3 coding sequence is TGCGCCAGCAGCCAAGATAACGCTGGGGCCAACGTCCTGACTTTC. Translated: CASSQDNAGANVLTF.

The chain joins TRBV2 to TRBJ2-7, with 8 positions matching TRBD1. The junction had 9 bases not matched to a gene; V was cut back by 8 bases and J by 3 bases. CDR1 and CDR2 (germline): SNHLY, FYNNEI. The CDR3 has 14 amino acids. CDR3 sequence reads: CASGQGLEFYEQYF. Written as DNA, the CDR3 is TGTGCCAGCGGACAGGGATTGGAATTCTACGAGCAGTACTTC. Full variable domain (rest looked up from reference TRBV2 and TRBJ2-7): EPEVTQTPSHQVTQMGQEVILRCVPISNHLYFYWYRQILGQKVEFLVSFYNNEISEKSEIFDDQFSVERPDGSNFTLKIRSTKLEDSAMYFCASGQGLEFYEQYFGPGTRLTVT.

This clonotype occurred a few times. The CDR3 coding sequence is TGTGCCAGTCGGGACTGGGAATACAATGAGCAGTTCTTC. The encoded protein is CASRDWEYNEQFF. This chain joins TRBV2 and TRBJ2-1; possibly TRBD2 for D (6 bases). The CDR3 has 13 residues. CDR1 and CDR2 from the germline V gene are SNHLY and FYNNEI. Trimming left V 9 bases short and J 4 bases short, with 13 bases between.

This clonotype was counted only a few times. The chain uses TRBV5-1 and TRBJ2-3, with 8 bases lining up with TRBD2. Germline CDR1 SGHRS, CDR2 YFSETQ. The CDR3 is 14 amino acids. J lost 6 bases, V lost 4 bases, and 7 bases had no gene match. CDR3 DNA sequence: TGCGCCAGCAGCCTAGTGACTAGCGCGGATACGCAGTATTTT. Protein sequence: CASSLVTSADTQYF.

This clonotype was observed a handful of times. The V and J genes are TRBV5-6 and TRBJ1-5; TRBD1 is a possible D gene (5 bases). CDR1 and CDR2 from the germline V gene are SGHDT and YYEEEE. V lost 0 bases, J lost 6 bases, and 16 bases lay in between. The length of the CDR3 is 16 residues. The CDR3 loop is CASSLAGGGRSQPQHF. CDR3 coding DNA: TGTGCCAGCAGCTTGGCTGGGGGAGGTCGAAGTCAGCCCCAGCATTTT. The whole variable domain, filled in from reference TRBV5-6 and TRBJ1-5, reads DAGVTQSPTHLIKTRGQQVTLRCSPKSGHDTVSWYQQALGQGPQFIFQYYEEEERQRGNFPDRFSGHQFPNYSSELNVNALLLGDSALYLCASSLAGGGRSQPQHFGDGTRLSIL.